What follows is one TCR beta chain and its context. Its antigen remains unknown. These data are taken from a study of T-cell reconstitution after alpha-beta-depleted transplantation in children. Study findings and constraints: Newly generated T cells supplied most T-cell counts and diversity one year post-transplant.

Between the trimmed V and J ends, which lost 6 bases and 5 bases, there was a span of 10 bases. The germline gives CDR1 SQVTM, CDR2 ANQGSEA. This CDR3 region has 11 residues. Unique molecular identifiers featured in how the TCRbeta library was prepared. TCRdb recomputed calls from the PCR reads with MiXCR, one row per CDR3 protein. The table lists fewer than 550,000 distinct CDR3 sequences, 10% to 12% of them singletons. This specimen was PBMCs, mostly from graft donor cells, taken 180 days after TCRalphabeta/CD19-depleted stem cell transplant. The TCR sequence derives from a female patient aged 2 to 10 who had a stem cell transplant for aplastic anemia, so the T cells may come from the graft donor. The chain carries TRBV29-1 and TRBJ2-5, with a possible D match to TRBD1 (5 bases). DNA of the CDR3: TGCAGCGTGGCCAGGGCCGAGACCCAGTACTTC. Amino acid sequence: CSVARAETQYF.